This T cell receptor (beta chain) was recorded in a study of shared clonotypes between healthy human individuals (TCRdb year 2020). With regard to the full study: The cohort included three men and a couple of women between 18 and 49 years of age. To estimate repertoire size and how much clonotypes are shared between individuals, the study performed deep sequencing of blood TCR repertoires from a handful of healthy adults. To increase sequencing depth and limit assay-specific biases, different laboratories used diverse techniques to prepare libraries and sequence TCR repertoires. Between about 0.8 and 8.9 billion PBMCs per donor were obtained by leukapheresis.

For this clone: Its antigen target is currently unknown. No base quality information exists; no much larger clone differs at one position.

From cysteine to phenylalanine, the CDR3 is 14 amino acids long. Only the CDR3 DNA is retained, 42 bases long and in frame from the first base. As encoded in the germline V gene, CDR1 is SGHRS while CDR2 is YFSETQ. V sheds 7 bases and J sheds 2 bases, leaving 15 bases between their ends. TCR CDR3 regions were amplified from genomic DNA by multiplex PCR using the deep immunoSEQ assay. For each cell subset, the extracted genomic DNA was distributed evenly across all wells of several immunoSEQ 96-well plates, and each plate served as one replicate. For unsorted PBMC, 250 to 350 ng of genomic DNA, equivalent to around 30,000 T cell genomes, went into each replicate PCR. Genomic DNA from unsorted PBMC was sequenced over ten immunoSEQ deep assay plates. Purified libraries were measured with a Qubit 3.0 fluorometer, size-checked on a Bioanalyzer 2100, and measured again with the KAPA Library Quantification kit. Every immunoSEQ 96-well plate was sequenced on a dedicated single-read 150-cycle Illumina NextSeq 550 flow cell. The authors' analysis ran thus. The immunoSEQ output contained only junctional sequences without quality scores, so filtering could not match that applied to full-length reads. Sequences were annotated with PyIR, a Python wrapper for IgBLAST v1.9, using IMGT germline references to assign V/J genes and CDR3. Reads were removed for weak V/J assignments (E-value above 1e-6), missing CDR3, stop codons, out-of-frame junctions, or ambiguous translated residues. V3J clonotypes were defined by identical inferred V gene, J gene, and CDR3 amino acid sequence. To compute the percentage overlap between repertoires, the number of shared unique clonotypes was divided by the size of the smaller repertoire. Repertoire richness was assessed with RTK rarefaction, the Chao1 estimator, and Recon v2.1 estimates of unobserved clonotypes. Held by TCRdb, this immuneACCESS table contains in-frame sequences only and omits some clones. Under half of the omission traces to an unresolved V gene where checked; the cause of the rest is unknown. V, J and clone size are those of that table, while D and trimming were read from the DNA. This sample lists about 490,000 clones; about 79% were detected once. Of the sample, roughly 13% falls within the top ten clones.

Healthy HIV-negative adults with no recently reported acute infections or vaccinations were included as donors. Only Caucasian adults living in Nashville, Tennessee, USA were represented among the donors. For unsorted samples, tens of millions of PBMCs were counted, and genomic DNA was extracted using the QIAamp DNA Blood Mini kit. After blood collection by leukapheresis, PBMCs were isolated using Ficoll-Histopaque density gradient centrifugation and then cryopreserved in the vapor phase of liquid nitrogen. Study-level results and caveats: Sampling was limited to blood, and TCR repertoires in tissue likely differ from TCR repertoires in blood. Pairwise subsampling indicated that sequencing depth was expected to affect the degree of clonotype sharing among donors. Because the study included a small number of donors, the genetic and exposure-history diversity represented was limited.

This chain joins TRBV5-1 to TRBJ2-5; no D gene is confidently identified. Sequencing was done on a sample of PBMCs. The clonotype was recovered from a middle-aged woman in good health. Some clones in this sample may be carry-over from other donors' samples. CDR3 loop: CASSKLTQQETQYF. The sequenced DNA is TGCGCCAGCTCGAAGCTGACACAGCAAGAGACCCAGTACTTC.